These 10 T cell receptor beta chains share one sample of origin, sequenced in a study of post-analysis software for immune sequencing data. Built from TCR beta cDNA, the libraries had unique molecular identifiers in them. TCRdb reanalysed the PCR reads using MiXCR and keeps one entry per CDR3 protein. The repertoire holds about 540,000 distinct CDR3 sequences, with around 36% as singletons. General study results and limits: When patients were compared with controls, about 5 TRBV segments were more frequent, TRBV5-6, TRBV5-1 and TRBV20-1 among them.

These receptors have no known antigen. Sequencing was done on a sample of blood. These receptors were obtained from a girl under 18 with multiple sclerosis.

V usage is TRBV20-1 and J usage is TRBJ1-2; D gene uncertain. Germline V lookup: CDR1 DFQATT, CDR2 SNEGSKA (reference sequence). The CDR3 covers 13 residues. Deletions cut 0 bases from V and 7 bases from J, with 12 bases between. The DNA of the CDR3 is TGCAGTGCTAGAGATCCCCTCCTGGGTGGCTACACCTTC. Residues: CSARDPLLGGYTF.

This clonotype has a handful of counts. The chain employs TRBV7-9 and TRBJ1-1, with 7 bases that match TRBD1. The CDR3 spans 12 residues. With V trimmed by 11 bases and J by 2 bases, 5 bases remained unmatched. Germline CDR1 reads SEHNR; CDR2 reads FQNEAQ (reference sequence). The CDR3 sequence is CAAGQFNTEAFF. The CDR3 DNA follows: TGTGCCGCGGGACAGTTTAACACTGAAGCTTTCTTT.

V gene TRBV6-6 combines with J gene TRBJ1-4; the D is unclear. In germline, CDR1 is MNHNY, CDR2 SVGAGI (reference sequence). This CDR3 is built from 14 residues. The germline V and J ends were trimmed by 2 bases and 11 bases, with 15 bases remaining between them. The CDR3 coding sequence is TGTGCCAGCAGTTACACAAAAGGTCATTGGAAACTGTTTTTT. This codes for CASSYTKGHWKLFF.

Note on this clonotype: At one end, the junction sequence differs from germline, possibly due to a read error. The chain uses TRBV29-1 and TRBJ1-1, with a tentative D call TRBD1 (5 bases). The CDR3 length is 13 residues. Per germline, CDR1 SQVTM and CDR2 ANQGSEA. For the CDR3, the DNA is TGCAGCGCCTACAGGAAGATTAACACTGAAGTTTTCTTT. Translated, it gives CSAYRKINTEVFF.

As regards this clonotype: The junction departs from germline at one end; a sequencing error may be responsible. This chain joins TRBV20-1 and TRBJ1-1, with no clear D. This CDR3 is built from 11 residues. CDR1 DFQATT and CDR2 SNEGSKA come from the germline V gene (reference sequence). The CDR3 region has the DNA TGCAGTGCTCGAGAGTACACTGAAGCTTTCTTT. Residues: CSAREYTEAFF.

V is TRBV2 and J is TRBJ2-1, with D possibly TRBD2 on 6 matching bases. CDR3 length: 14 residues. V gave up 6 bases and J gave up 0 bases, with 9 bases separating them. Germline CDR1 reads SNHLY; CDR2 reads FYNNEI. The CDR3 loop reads CASRTSGSYNEQFF. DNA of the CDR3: TGTGCCAGCAGGACTAGTGGCTCCTACAATGAGCAGTTCTTC.

The CDR3 DNA is TGTGCCAGCAGTTCCACAGGGGGCGCATATGATGAGCAGTTCTTC. Its translation is CASSSTGGAYDEQFF. This rearrangement joins TRBV6-5 to TRBJ2-1, with TRBD1 matching 9 bases. Germline V lookup: CDR1 MNHEY, CDR2 SVGAGI. CDR3 length equals 15 residues. Germline trimming cut 4 bases from V and 8 bases from J; bases unmatched to any gene: 9.

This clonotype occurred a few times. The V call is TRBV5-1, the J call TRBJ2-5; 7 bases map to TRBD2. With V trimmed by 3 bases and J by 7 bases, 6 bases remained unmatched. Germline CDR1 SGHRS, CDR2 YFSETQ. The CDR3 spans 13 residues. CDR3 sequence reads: CASSSAGRVTQYF. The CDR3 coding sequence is TGCGCCAGCAGCTCCGCGGGGAGGGTGACCCAGTACTTC.

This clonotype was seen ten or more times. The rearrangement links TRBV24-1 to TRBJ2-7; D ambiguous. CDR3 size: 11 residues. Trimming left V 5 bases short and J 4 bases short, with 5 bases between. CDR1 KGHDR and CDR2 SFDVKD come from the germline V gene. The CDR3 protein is CATSAGYEQYF. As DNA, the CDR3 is TGTGCCACCAGTGCGGGTTACGAGCAGTACTTC.

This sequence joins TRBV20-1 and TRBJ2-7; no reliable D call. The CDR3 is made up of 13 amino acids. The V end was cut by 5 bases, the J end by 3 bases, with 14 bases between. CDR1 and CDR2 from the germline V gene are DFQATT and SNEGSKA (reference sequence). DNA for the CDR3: TGCAGTGCTGCTATCTCGACCGACTACGAGCAGTACTTC. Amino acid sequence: CSAAISTDYEQYF.